This TCR beta chain is from a study of OX40 agonist ivuxolimab in advanced cancers. Study overall: The study treated patients with ivuxolimab, an agonistic anti-OX40 (CD134) antibody.

At cycle 4 day 1, cycle 7 day 1, and baseline, blood was sampled. Sequencing was performed with immunoSEQ multiplex PCR; in TCRdb, only in-frame clones are kept and a portion is missing. The data show approximately 60,000 clones, approximately 80% seen once. The CDR3 loop spans 12 amino acids. Germline-derived CDR1 and CDR2 are MNHEY and SVGAGI. With 8 bases clipped from V and 2 bases from J, the junction kept 2 bases outside the gene matches. Only a few counts were recorded for this clone. Antigen unknown. Study-level findings and limits: The antigen specificity of the peripheral T cells (those that were expanded) was not determined.

The V gene is TRBV6-5, the J gene TRBJ1-2; 7 bases fit TRBD1. The sample here was CD4+ or CD8+ T cells sorted from blood, taken in a trial of the OX40 agonist ivuxolimab. The TCR comes from an adult with an advanced solid tumor such as melanoma, head and neck, liver or kidney cancer. CDR3 DNA sequence: TGTGCCAGCTGGACAGGAAACTATGGCTACACCTTC. Amino acid sequence: CASWTGNYGYTF.